This T cell receptor beta chain was captured in a study of T-cell reconstitution after alpha-beta-depleted transplantation in children. General study points: T-cell numbers and diversity, one year after transplant, stemmed largely from T cells that were newly produced.

For this clonotype: The antigen remains undetermined.

Preparing the TCRbeta library involved the use of unique molecular identifiers. TCRdb passed the PCR reads through MiXCR, listing each CDR3 protein once. The data contain 500,000 to 650,000 distinct CDR3 sequences, more than 9.5% of them singletons. The source is a female patient aged 2 to 10 who had a stem cell transplant for aplastic anemia, so the T cells may come from the graft donor. The material was PBMCs, mostly from graft donor cells, obtained 180 days after TCRalphabeta/CD19-depleted stem cell transplant.

CDR3 DNA: TGCAGCGTTGAGAGAAACTCTGGAAACACCATATATTTT. Residues: CSVERNSGNTIYF. The V call is TRBV29-1, the J call TRBJ1-3; D gene ambiguous. CDR3 size: 13 residues. V lost 3 bases and J 0 bases, leaving 6 bases between the germline ends. The V gene's germline CDR1 is SQVTM and CDR2 ANQGSEA.